Here is one TCR beta chain with its context. The antigen remains undetermined. The repertoire was sequenced with immunoSEQ multiplex PCR; TCRdb's copy has only in-frame clones and lacks some. Of about 100,000 clones listed, roughly nine tenths were seen once; the top ten hold roughly 1.2%. Germline assignment: CDR1 MNHEY and CDR2 SVGEGT. V was shortened by 0 bases and J by 8 bases, with 9 bases between the two germline ends. The CDR3 contains 13 residues. This entry comes from a study of T cell responses to AZD1222 COVID-19 vaccine. Regarding the study as a whole: Baseline serology detected seropositivity in only five to seven AZD1222 recipients. CD4 TCRs covered the whole spike, strongest at regions 160-218 and 743-854. The study reported that nearly half of spike-specific TCRs target unmutated variant regions.

The J gene is TRBJ2-3, the V gene TRBV6-2 or TRBV6-3; D unclear. The sequenced sample was peripheral blood, obtained on day 0 of AZD1222 vaccination. The receptor was derived from an adult in good health. Here the CDR3 reads CASSYSGPPTQYF. CDR3 bases: TGTGCCAGCAGTTACTCGGGTCCTCCTACGCAGTATTTT.